Below, 18 T cell receptor beta chains from the same sample are listed, as sequenced in a study of T cells in narcolepsy. Measured with immunoSEQ multiplex PCR; TCRdb has only the in-frame clones, and not every one. The sample holds roughly 34,000 clones, about 80% seen once. Sequencing was carried out using CD45RA- memory CD4+ T cells from PBMCs. Receptor source: a human donor with narcolepsy.

The genes are TRBV9 and TRBJ2-3, with D maybe TRBD1 (5 bases). This CDR3 spans 13 amino acids. CDR1 and CDR2 (germline): SGDLS, YYNGEE. V was cut by 4 bases and J by 3 bases, with 9 bases left in between. The DNA for the CDR3 is TGTGCCAGCAGCCCCCGACAGACAGATACGCAGTATTTT. Translation: CASSPRQTDTQYF.

The chain is built from TRBV5-4 and TRBJ2-5; 12 bases map to TRBD2. In germline, CDR1 is SGHNT, CDR2 YYREEE (reference sequence). With 0 bases clipped from V and 0 bases from J, the junction kept 3 bases outside the gene matches. The CDR3 is made up of 17 amino acids. The CDR3 sequence: CASSLDLAGGYQETQYF. CDR3 bases: TGTGCCAGCAGCTTGGATCTAGCGGGGGGGTACCAAGAGACCCAGTACTTC.

J is TRBJ2-5 and V is TRBV9; 8 nucleotides align to TRBD1. This CDR3 has 15 residues. V was pared by 3 bases and J by 2 bases, with 6 bases of the junction left unmatched. Germline-derived CDR1 and CDR2 are SGDLS and YYNGEE. The CDR3 DNA reads TGTGCCAGCAGCGCTGGACAGGGTCAACAAGAGACCCAGTACTTC. It is translated as CASSAGQGQQETQYF.

The V and J genes are TRBV12-5 and TRBJ2-2; D is uncertain. CDR1 and CDR2 (germline): LGHNT, FRNRAP. The CDR3 contains 14 residues. V was trimmed by 0 bases and J by 8 bases, leaving 10 bases between them. The CDR3 spells CASGLVPYPGELFF. The CDR3 bases are TGTGCTAGTGGTTTGGTACCATATCCGGGGGAGCTGTTTTTT.

The J gene is TRBJ2-7, the V gene TRBV6-1, with D hard to call. This CDR3 is built from 13 residues. Trimming removed 7 bases from V and 2 bases from J, with 12 bases in between. Germline CDR1 is MNHNS and CDR2 is SASEGT. CDR3 DNA: TGTGCCAGCACTCCAGGAGATGCCTACGAGCAGTACGTC. Translation gives CASTPGDAYEQYV.

The rearrangement uses TRBV7-2 and TRBJ2-7, with TRBD1 identical over 8 bases. The junction had 3 bases not matched to a gene; V was cut back by 5 bases and J by 3 bases. CDR3 size: 13 residues. Germline CDR1 reads SGHTA; CDR2 reads FQGNSA. The CDR3 spells CASSRQGRYEQYV. The CDR3 coding sequence is TGTGCCAGCAGCCGACAGGGGCGCTACGAGCAGTACGTC.

This clone appeared once. The V and J genes are TRBV18 and TRBJ1-2; 7 bases agree with TRBD1. With 6 bases clipped from V and 10 bases from J, the junction kept 20 bases outside the gene matches. The germline gives CDR1 KGHSH, CDR2 LQKENI. The CDR3 runs 16 residues. CDR3 loop: CASSPDSFTGDDDYTF. As DNA, the CDR3 is TGTGCCAGCTCTCCCGATAGTTTCACAGGGGACGATGACTACACCTTC.

The chain couples TRBV5-5 to TRBJ1-1, with D perhaps matching TRBD1 (6 bases). Trimming took off 2 bases at V and 6 bases at J, with 8 bases between the two ends. CDR3 length equals 12 residues. CDR1 and CDR2 (germline): SGHKS, YYEKEE (reference sequence). The CDR3, as DNA: TGTGCCAGCAGCTTACAGGGATCTGAAGCTTTCTTT. It yields the protein CASSLQGSEAFF.

This clone has just a few counts. J is TRBJ1-2 and V is TRBV14, with 8 bases matching TRBD1. CDR1 and CDR2 (germline): SGHDN, FVKESK. Trimming at V came to 3 bases and at J to 11 bases, leaving 8 bases not matched to a gene. The CDR3 consists of 13 residues. The CDR3 DNA reads TGTGCCAGCAGCCAGAACAGGGGGATGGGTTACACCTTC. Translating gives CASSQNRGMGYTF.

The chain joins TRBV6-5 to TRBJ2-7, with a weak D call TRBD2 (5 bases). Trimming shortened V by 7 bases and J by 3 bases, and 13 bases separated the two germline ends. Per germline, CDR1 MNHEY and CDR2 SVGAGI. The CDR3 extends over 13 amino acids. The CDR3 bases are TGTGCCAGCACACCCACCGGAGGCTACGAGCAGTACTTC. Its translation is CASTPTGGYEQYF.

This clone is a singleton in its sample. The rearrangement uses TRBV7-9 and TRBJ1-5; D is perhaps TRBD1 (5 bases). In germline, CDR1 is SEHNR, CDR2 FQNEAQ (reference sequence). V was cut by 6 bases and J by 4 bases, with 10 bases left in between. The CDR3 has 13 amino acids. The CDR3 DNA reads TGTGCCAGCAGTCAAGGACAAAATCAGCCCCAGCATTTT. It is translated as CASSQGQNQPQHF. The full variable domain, in which reference TRBV7-9 and TRBJ1-5 provide the parts outside the CDR3, is DTGVSQNPRHKITKRGQNVTFRCDPISEHNRLYWYRQTLGQGPEFLTYFQNEAQLEKSRLLSDRFSAERPKGSFSTLEIQRTEQGDSAMYLCASSQGQNQPQHFGDGTRLSIL.

V gene TRBV7-2 combines with J gene TRBJ2-1; 15 bases align to TRBD2. CDR3 length equals 18 residues. V lost 3 bases, J lost 7 bases, and 10 bases stayed unmatched. CDR1 and CDR2 (germline): SGHTA, FQGNSA. Written as DNA, the CDR3 is TGTGCCAGCAGCTTCCTAGGGACTAGCGGGGGGACAGGGAATGAGCAGTTCTTC. Translated: CASSFLGTSGGTGNEQFF.

This clone was counted between two and nine times. The sample has other DNA sequences that encode this CDR3 too. The V and J genes are TRBV7-2 and TRBJ2-7; D possibly corresponds to TRBD2 (5 bases). Trimming removed 1 base at V and 1 base at J, with 8 bases between. The CDR3 is made up of 14 amino acids. CDR1 SGHTA and CDR2 FQGNSA come from the germline V gene. This chain's CDR3 is CASSLDTGSYEQYF. CDR3 bases: TGTGCCAGCAGCTTAGATACGGGGTCCTACGAGCAGTACTTC.

This chain connects TRBV5-1 to TRBJ2-3; D remains ambiguous. The CDR3 runs to 12 residues. With 3 bases removed from V and 2 bases from J, the gap between germline ends came to 4 bases. Germline V CDR1 and CDR2: SGHRS, YFSETQ. DNA for the CDR3: TGCGCCAGCAGCTCCTCCACAGATACGCAGTATTTT. Translating gives CASSSSTDTQYF.

V and J are TRBV5-6 and TRBJ2-3; D not certain. The germline V gene encodes CDR1 SGHDT and CDR2 YYEEEE. The CDR3 has 16 residues. V was trimmed by 1 base and J by 2 bases, leaving 14 bases between them. The CDR3 loop is CASSLNSNSYTDTQYF. CDR3 DNA sequence: TGTGCCAGCAGCTTGAATAGTAACAGCTACACAGATACGCAGTATTTT.

J is TRBJ1-4 and V is TRBV11-2; 9 positions agree with TRBD1. CDR3 length: 15 residues. Trimming removed 5 bases from V and 7 bases from J; junction bases left unmatched: 8. In germline, CDR1 is SGHAT, CDR2 FQNNGV. The CDR3 reads CASSLLQGAGEKLFF. The CDR3, as DNA: TGTGCCAGCAGCCTACTACAGGGGGCGGGTGAAAAACTGTTTTTT.

Worth noting for this clone: Relative to the germline gene, one junction end is altered; a read error may explain this. The J gene is TRBJ2-5, the V gene TRBV2, with D perhaps TRBD2 (6 bases). CDR3 length: 12 residues. Germline-derived CDR1 and CDR2 are SNHLY and FYNNEI. CDR3 protein: CASSEAGPGTHF. CDR3 DNA: TGTGCCAGCAGTGAAGCGGGGCCCGGGACTCACTTC.

The gene calls are TRBV29-1 and TRBJ1-5, with a possible D match to TRBD1 (6 bases). Germline V gene data show CDR1 as SQVTM and CDR2 as ANQGSEA. The CDR3 sequence is 14 residues long. Trimming removed 5 bases from V and 5 bases from J, with 16 bases in between. The CDR3 sequence is CSVSASKGDQPQHF. The CDR3 nucleotides are TGCAGCGTTTCGGCTAGTAAGGGGGATCAGCCCCAGCATTTT.